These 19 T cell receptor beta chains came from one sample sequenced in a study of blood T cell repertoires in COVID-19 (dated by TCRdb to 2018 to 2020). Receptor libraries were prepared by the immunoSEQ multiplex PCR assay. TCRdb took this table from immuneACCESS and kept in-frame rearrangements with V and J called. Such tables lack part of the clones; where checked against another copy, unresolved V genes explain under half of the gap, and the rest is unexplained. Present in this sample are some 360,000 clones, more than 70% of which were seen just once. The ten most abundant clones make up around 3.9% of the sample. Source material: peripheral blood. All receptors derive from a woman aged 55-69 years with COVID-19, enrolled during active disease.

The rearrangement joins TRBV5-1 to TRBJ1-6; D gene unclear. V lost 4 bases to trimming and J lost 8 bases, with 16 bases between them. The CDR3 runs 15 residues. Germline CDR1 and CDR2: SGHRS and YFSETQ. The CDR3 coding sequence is TGCGCCAGCAGCGACCGAGGGTTTAAGGATTCACCCCTCCACTTT. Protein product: CASSDRGFKDSPLHF. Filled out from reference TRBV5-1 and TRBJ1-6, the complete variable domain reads KAGVTQTPRYLIKTRGQQVTLSCSPISGHRSVSWYQQTPGQGLQFLFEYFSETQRNKGNFPGRFSGRQFSNSRSEMNVSTLELGDSALYLCASSDRGFKDSPLHFGNGTRLTVT.

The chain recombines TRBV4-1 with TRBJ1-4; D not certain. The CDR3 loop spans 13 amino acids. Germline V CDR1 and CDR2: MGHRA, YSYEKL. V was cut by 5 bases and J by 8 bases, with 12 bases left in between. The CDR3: CASSAQIPEKLFF. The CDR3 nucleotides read TGCGCCAGCAGCGCACAGATTCCGGAAAAACTGTTTTTT.

CDR3 nucleotide sequence: TGTGCCAGCAGCCCAGACAGGGGTTATGGCTACACCTTC. Translation gives CASSPDRGYGYTF. V is TRBV7-3 and J is TRBJ1-2, with 8 bases matching TRBD1. The CDR3 has 13 amino acids. J gave up 5 bases and V 5 bases, and 4 bases lay outside the gene matches. Per the germline V gene, CDR1 is SGHTA and CDR2 is FQGTGA. Together with reference TRBV7-3 and TRBJ1-2, the CDR3 gives the full variable domain: GAGVSQTPSNKVTEKGKYVELRCDPISGHTALYWYRQSLGQGPEFLIYFQGTGAADDSGLPNDRFFAVRPEGSVSTLKIQRTERGDSAVYLCASSPDRGYGYTFGSGTRLTVV.

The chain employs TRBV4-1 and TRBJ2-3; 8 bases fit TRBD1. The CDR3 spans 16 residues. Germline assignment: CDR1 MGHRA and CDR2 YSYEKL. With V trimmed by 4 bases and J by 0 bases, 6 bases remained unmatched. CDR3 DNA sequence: TGCGCCAGCAGCCGACAGGGGCTAGGTAGCACAGATACGCAGTATTTT. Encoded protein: CASSRQGLGSTDTQYF.

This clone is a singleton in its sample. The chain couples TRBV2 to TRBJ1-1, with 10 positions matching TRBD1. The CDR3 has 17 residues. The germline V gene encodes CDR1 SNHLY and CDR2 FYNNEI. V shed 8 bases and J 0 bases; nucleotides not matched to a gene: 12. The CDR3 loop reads CASLPPDRGRVNTEAFF. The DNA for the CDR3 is TGTGCCAGCCTCCCCCCGGACAGGGGGAGAGTGAACACTGAAGCTTTCTTT.

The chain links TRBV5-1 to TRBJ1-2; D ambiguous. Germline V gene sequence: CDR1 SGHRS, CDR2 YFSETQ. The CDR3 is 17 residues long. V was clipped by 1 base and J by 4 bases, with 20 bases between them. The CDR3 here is CASSLQASVPVGYGYTF. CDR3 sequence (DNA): TGCGCCAGCAGCTTGCAGGCGTCAGTACCCGTTGGCTATGGCTACACCTTC. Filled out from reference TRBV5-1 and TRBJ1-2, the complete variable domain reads KAGVTQTPRYLIKTRGQQVTLSCSPISGHRSVSWYQQTPGQGLQFLFEYFSETQRNKGNFPGRFSGRQFSNSRSEMNVSTLELGDSALYLCASSLQASVPVGYGYTFGSGTRLTVV.

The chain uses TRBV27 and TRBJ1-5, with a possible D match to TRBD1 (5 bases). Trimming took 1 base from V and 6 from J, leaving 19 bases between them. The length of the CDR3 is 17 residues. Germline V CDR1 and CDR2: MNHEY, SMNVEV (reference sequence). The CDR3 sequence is CASSLLKPAMGLQPQHF. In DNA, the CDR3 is TGTGCCAGCAGTTTATTGAAACCAGCTATGGGGCTTCAGCCCCAGCATTTT.

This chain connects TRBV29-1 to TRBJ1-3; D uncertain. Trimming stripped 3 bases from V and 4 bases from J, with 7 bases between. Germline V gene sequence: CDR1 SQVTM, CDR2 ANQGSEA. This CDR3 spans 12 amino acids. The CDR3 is CSVETYGNTIYF. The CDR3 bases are TGCAGCGTTGAGACTTACGGAAACACCATATATTTT.

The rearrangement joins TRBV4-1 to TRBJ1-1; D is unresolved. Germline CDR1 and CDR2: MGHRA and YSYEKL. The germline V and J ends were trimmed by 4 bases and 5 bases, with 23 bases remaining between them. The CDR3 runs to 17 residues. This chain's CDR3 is CASSPLQNPPGETEAFF. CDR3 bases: TGCGCCAGCAGCCCCTTGCAAAACCCCCCCGGGGAAACTGAAGCTTTCTTT.

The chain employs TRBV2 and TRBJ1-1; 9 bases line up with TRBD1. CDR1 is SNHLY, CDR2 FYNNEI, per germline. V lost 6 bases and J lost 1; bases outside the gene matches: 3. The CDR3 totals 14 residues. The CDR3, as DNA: TGTGCCAGCAGCGTGGACAGGGGGAACACTGAAGCTTTCTTT. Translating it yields CASSVDRGNTEAFF.

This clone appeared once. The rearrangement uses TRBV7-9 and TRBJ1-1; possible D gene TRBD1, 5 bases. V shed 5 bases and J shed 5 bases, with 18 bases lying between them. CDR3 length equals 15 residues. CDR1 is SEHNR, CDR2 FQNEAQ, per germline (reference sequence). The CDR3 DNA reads TGTGCCAGCAGCCCACCCCGCCCGGCAGGGACTGAAGCTTTCTTT. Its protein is CASSPPRPAGTEAFF.

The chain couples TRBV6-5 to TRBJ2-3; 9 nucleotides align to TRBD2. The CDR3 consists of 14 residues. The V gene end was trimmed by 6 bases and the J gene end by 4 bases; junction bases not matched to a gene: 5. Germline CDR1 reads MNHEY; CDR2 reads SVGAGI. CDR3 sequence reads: CASRPGLAPDTQYF. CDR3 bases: TGTGCCAGCAGACCGGGACTAGCCCCAGATACGCAGTATTTT.

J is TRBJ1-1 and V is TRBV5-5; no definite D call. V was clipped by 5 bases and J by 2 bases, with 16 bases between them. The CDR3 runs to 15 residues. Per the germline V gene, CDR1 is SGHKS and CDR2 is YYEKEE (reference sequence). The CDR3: CASSFAGFLNTEAFF. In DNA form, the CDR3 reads TGTGCCAGCAGTTTCGCGGGGTTCTTAAACACTGAAGCTTTCTTT.

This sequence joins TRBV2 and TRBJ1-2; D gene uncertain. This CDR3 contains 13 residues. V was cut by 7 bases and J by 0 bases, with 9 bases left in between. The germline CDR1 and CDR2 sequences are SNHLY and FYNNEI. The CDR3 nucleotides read TGTGCCAGCATCGGTCGTTCTAACTATGGCTACACCTTC. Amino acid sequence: CASIGRSNYGYTF.

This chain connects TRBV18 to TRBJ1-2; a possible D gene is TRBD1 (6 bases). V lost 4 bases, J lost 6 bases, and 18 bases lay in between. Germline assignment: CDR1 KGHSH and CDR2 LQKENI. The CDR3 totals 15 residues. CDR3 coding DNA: TGTGCCAGCTCACTCGTGACAGGCGTCGGAGATGGCTACACCTTC. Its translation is CASSLVTGVGDGYTF.

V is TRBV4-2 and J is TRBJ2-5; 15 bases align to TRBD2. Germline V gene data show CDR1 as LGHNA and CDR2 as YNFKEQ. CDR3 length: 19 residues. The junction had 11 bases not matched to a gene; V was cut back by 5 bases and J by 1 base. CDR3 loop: CASSERAGLAGGPQETQYF. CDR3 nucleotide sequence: TGTGCCAGCAGCGAACGAGCGGGACTAGCGGGGGGCCCCCAAGAGACCCAGTACTTC.

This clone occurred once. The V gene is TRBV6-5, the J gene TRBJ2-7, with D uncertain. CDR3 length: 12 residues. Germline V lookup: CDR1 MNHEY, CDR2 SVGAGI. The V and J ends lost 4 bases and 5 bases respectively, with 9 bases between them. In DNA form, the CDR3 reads TGTGCCAGCAGTTCCCCCATCAACGAGCAGTACTTC. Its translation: CASSSPINEQYF.

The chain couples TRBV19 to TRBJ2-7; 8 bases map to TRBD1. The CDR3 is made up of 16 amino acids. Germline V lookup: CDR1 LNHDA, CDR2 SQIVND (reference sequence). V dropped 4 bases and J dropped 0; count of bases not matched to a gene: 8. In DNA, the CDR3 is TGTGCCAGTAGTAAGAGGACAGGGACCCTCTCCTACGAGCAGTACTTC. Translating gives CASSKRTGTLSYEQYF.

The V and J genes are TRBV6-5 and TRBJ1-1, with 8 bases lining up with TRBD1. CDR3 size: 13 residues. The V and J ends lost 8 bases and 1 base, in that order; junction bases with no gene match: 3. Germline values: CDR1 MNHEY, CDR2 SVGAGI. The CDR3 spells CASGQGPNTEAFF. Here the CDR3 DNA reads TGTGCCAGCGGACAGGGTCCGAACACTGAAGCTTTCTTT.